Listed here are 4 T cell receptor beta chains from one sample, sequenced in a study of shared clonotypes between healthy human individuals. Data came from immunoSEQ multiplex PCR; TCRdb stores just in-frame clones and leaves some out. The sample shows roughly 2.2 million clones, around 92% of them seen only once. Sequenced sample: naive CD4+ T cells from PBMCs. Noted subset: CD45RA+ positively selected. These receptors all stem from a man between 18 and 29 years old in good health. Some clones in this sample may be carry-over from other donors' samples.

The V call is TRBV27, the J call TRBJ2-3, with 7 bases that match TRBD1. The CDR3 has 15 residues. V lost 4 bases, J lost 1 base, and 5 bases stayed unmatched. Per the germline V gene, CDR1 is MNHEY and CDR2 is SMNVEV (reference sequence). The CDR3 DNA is TGTGCCAGCAGTTACCCGGGACAGCGCACAGATACGCAGTATTTT. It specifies CASSYPGQRTDTQYF.

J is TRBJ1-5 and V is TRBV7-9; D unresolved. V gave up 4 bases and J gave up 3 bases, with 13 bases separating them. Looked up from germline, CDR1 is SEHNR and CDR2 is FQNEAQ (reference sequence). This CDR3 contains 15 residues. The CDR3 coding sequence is TGTGCCAGCAGCTCAATAGGACGGATCAATCAGCCCCAGCATTTT. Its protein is CASSSIGRINQPQHF.

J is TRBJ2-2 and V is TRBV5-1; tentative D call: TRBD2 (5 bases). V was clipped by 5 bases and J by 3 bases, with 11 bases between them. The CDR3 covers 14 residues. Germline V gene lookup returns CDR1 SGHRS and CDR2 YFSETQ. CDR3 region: CASSPSGDTGELFF. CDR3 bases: TGCGCCAGCAGTCCCTCCGGGGACACCGGGGAGCTGTTTTTT. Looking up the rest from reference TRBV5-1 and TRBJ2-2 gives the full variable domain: KAGVTQTPRYLIKTRGQQVTLSCSPISGHRSVSWYQQTPGQGLQFLFEYFSETQRNKGNFPGRFSGRQFSNSRSEMNVSTLELGDSALYLCASSPSGDTGELFFGEGSRLTVL.

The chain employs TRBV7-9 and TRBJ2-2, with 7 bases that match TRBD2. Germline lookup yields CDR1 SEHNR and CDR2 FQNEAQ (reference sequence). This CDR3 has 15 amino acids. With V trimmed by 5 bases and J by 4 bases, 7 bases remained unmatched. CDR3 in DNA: TGTGCCAGCAGCCCGGGCGGGAGAGGCACCGGGGAGCTGTTTTTT. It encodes CASSPGGRGTGELFF.